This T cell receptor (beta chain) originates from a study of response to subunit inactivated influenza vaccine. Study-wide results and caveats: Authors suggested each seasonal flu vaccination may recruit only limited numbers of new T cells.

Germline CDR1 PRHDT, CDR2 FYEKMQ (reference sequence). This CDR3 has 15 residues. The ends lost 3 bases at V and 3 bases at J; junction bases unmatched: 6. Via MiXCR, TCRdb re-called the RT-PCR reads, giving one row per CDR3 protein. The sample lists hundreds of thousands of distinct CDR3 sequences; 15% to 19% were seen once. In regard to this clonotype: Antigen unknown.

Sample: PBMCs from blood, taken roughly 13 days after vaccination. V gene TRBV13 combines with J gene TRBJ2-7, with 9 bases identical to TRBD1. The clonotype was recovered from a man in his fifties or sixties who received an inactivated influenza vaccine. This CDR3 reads CASSFDGQGIYEQYF. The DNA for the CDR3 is TGTGCCAGCAGCTTCGACGGACAGGGGATCTACGAGCAGTACTTC.